This T cell receptor (beta chain) was identified during a study of cytomegalovirus exposure and HLA in healthy donors. V was pared by 7 bases and J by 9 bases, with 11 bases of the junction left unmatched. CDR3 length equals 15 residues. Germline values: CDR1 SNHLY, CDR2 FYNNEI. Notes on this clone: The antigen is undetermined.

In the PCR, 60 Vbeta and 13 Jbeta primers were used. Profiled with immunoSEQ multiplex PCR; TCRdb holds only in-frame clones, not every one. This repertoire shows 150,000 to 200,000 clones, 65% to 85% found once; its top ten account for around 5.8%. Study findings and constraints: The number of N-insertions in an Asian-associated ancestry cluster was reportedly below the approximately 600-donor mean in a later analysis.

This receptor was identified in a male donor in good health and CMV-seropositive. J is TRBJ2-1 and V is TRBV2, with 11 bases lining up with TRBD2. The sequenced sample was PBMCs. CDR3 bases: TGTGCCAGCAAGGAAACTAGCGGGAGAGGGAGTGAGCAGTTCTTC. The encoded protein is CASKETSGRGSEQFF.